In its sample, the clone carrying this T cell receptor (beta chain) was seen many times. Its antigen is not identified. The data belong to a study of T cells in Graves' hyperthyroidism and ophthalmopathy. The study's findings and limits: Clonotypes that were expanded in thyroid above 0.001 mostly appeared in blood too.

Amplified TCR beta CDR3 regions derived from RNA transcripts. Carried out on the TCR CDR3, a first-round RT-PCR used the HTBI primer set. Via MiXCR, TCRdb re-called the multiplex PCR reads, giving one row per CDR3 protein. This table has about 58,000 distinct CDR3 sequences, about 49% appearing once. The germline V and J ends were trimmed by 3 bases and 0 bases, with 10 bases remaining between them. This CDR3 spans 15 amino acids. Uncontrolled infection, other autoimmune disease, pregnancy or lactation disqualified patients from enrolment. Sequencing was performed on blood. The chain recombines TRBV12-3 or TRBV12-4 with TRBJ2-3, with no clear D. The source is a woman in her twenties or thirties with Graves' ophthalmopathy. The CDR3 sequence: CASSFKSSSTDTQYF. For the CDR3, the DNA is TGTGCCAGCAGTTTTAAGAGCTCTAGCACAGATACGCAGTATTTT.